This T cell receptor (beta chain) appears in the sequencing data of a study of CD8+CD57+ T cells in acquired aplastic anemia. The wider study: Recorded DNA amounts for sorted CD4+ and CD8+ cells had an average of approximately 3 ug. The average read count for CD4+ cells in healthy donors was 10 million to 11 million.

The template for TCR beta VDJ and CDR3 sequence profiling was genomic DNA. In TCRdb, the reads were re-called with MiXCR into one record per CDR3 protein. The sample contains some 45,000 distinct CDR3 sequences, about two thirds of which appear only once. From germline, CDR1 is SQVTM and CDR2 ANQGSEA. The CDR3 totals 13 residues. Trimming took 2 bases from V and 4 from J, leaving 11 bases between them. The clonotype originates from a human donor in good health, serving as a control. This rearrangement joins TRBV29-1 to TRBJ2-5; D might be TRBD1 or TRBD2, each matching 5 bases. Sequences were obtained from sorted CD4+, CD8+, or CD8+CD57+ T cells (not recorded which) from PBMCs. CDR3 sequence reads: CSVEKTGPETQYF. The CDR3 coding sequence is TGCAGCGTTGAAAAGACGGGGCCAGAGACCCAGTACTTC.